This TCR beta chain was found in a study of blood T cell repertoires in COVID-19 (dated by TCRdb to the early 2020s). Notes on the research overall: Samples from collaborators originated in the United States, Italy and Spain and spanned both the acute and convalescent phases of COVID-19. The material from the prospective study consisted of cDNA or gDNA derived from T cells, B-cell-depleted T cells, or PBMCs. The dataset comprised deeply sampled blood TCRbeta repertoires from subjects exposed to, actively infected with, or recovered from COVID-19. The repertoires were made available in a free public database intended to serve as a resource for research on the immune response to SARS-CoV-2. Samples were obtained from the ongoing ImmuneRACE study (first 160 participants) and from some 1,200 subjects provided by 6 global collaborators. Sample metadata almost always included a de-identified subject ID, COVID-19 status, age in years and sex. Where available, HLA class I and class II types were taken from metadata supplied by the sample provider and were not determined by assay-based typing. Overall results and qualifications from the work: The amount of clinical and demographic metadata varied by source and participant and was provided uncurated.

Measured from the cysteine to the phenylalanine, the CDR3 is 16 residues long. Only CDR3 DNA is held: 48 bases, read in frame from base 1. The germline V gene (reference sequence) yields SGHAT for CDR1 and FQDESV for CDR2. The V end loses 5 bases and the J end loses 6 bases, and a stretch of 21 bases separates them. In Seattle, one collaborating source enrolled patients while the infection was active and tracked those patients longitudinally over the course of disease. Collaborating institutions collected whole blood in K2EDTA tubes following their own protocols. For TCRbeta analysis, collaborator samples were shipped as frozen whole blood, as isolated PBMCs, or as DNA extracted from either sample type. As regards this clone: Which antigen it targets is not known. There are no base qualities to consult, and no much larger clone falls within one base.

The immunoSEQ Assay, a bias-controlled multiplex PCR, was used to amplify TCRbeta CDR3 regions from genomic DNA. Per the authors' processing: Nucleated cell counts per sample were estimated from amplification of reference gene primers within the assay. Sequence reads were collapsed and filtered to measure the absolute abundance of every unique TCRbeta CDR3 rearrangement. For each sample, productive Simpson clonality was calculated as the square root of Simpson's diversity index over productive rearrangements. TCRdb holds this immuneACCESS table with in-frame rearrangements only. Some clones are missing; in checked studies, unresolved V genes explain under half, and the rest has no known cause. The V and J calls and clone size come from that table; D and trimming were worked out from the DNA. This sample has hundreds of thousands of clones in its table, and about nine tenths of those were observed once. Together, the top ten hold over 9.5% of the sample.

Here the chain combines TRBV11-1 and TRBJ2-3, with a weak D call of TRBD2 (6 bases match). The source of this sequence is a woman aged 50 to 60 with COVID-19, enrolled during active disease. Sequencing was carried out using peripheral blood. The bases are TGTGCCAGCAGCCCCTGGGGGGACGGTGGTAAGGATACGCAGTATTTT. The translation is CASSPWGDGGKDTQYF.